A selection of T cell receptor beta chains follows, all from one sample in a study of blood T cell repertoires in COVID-19. Clones were sequenced by immunoSEQ multiplex PCR, and TCRdb holds only the in-frame ones, with some missing. The table lists approximately 120,000 clones, around 80% of them singletons, with 5.5% to 6% in the top ten. The sequencing input was peripheral blood. The origin of the receptors is a man older than 75 with active or convalescent COVID-19. Both conserved end residues are part of each CDR3. The D gene is left open where the match is weak. Size is stated for part of the rows, as once, few or many counts, or as a class when the clone is expanded.

d_call j_call v_call clone_size cdr3_aa cdr3_nt
TRBD2 TRBJ2-1 TRBV6-6 . CASSGTSDNEQFF TGTGCCAGCAGCGGGACTAGCGACAATGAGCAGTTCTTC
. TRBJ1-2 TRBV7-2 . CASSSTGPYGYTF TGTGCCAGCAGCTCGACAGGCCCCTATGGCTACACCTTC
TRBD2 TRBJ2-1 TRBV7-3 . CASSLGPMTSGYNEQFF TGTGCCAGCAGCTTAGGTCCCATGACTAGCGGGTACAATGAGCAGTTCTTC
TRBD1 TRBJ2-7 TRBV4-1 . CASSQVGTAYEQYF TGCGCCAGCAGCCAAGTTGGGACAGCCTACGAGCAGTACTTC
TRBD2 TRBJ2-7 TRBV5-6 . CASSWGGTSYEQYF TGTGCCAGCAGTTGGGGCGGGACTAGCTACGAGCAGTACTTC
. TRBJ1-5 TRBV12-3/TRBV12-4 . CASTTDLWQPQHF TGTGCCAGCACCACTGACTTGTGGCAGCCCCAGCATTTT
. TRBJ1-1 TRBV7-2 . CASSPSGLRNTEAFF TGTGCCAGCAGCCCCTCGGGATTACGGAACACTGAAGCTTTCTTT
TRBD1 TRBJ1-5 TRBV19 . CASSDRGPYSNQPQHF TGTGCCAGTAGTGACAGGGGGCCTTATAGCAATCAGCCCCAGCATTTT
. TRBJ2-1 TRBV7-2 . CASSSVLDNEQFF TGTGCCAGCAGCTCAGTTCTGGACAATGAGCAGTTCTTC
TRBD1 TRBJ1-2 TRBV7-3 . CASSYTGAYGYTF TGTGCCAGCAGTTATACAGGGGCCTATGGCTACACCTTC
TRBD1 TRBJ1-6 TRBV7-2 . CASSLVGTGTSPLHF TGTGCCAGCAGCTTAGTTGGGACAGGGACGTCACCCCTCCACTTT
TRBD1 TRBJ1-5 TRBV28 . CASSLLGRGVGQPQHF TGTGCCAGCAGTTTACTGGGCAGGGGGGTAGGTCAGCCCCAGCATTTT
TRBD1 TRBJ2-3 TRBV18 . CASSSNRGPRDTQYF TGTGCCAGCTCTTCCAACAGGGGGCCTCGAGATACGCAGTATTTT
. TRBJ2-3 TRBV9 . CASSTGLDTQYF TGTGCCAGCAGTACAGGGTTAGATACGCAGTATTTT
TRBD2 TRBJ2-5 TRBV4-1 . CASSQPAGGLETQYF TGCGCCAGCAGCCAGCCAGCGGGGGGGCTTGAGACCCAGTACTTC
TRBD1 TRBJ2-5 TRBV11-3 . CASSQGTGKEETQYF TGTGCCAGCAGCCAAGGGACAGGGAAGGAAGAGACCCAGTACTTC
. TRBJ2-2 TRBV7-9 . CASSPSSIAGELFF TGTGCCAGCAGCCCGAGTTCAATCGCCGGGGAGCTGTTTTTT
. TRBJ1-6 TRBV6-2/TRBV6-3 few CASSYDRLKDSQQNSPLHF TGTGCCAGCAGTTACGATCGTCTCAAGGACAGCCAACAGAATTCACCCCTCCACTTT
. TRBJ1-5 TRBV28 many CASSSRSQPQHF TGTGCCAGCAGTTCCCGTTCTCAGCCCCAGCATTTT
. TRBJ1-2 TRBV6-1 . CASSENKQNFYGYTF TGTGCCAGCAGTGAAAACAAACAGAATTTCTATGGCTACACCTTC
. TRBJ2-1 TRBV5-1 . CASSLPRTSGSYNEQFF TGCGCCAGCAGCTTGCCCCGAACCTCGGGATCCTACAATGAGCAGTTCTTC
. TRBJ1-1 TRBV6-6 . CASSYADDRASFF TGTGCCAGCAGTTACGCTGACGACAGAGCCTCTTTCTTT
TRBD1 TRBJ2-2 TRBV5-4 once CASSTPVGQGNTGELFF TGTGCCAGCAGCACCCCGGTGGGACAGGGGAACACCGGGGAGCTGTTTTTT
TRBD1 TRBJ1-2 TRBV19 . CASSTRQGLGYTF TGTGCCAGTAGTACTCGACAGGGGCTGGGCTACACCTTC
. TRBJ2-3 TRBV9 . CASDRTGTDTQYF TGTGCCAGCGATCGTACAGGGACAGATACGCAGTATTTT
TRBD2 TRBJ2-1 TRBV9 . CASSPRGGGVYEQFF TGTGCCAGCAGCCCCCGGGGCGGGGGGGTCTATGAGCAGTTCTTC
. TRBJ2-7 TRBV3-1/TRBV3-2 . CASSQGAYTYEQYF TGTGCCAGCAGCCAGGGGGCATACACCTACGAGCAGTACTTC
. TRBJ2-7 TRBV7-2 medium-sized CASSLYDSAYEQYF TGTGCCAGCAGCTTATACGACTCAGCCTACGAGCAGTACTTC
TRBD1 TRBJ1-2 TRBV2 . CASSEAGGNYGYTF TGTGCCAGCAGTGAGGCAGGGGGTAACTATGGCTACACCTTC
. TRBJ1-3 TRBV6-5 . CASSPGVQSGNTIYF TGTGCCAGTAGTCCGGGTGTTCAGTCGGGAAACACCATATATTTT
. TRBJ2-7 TRBV3-1/TRBV3-2 . CASSQDWNRAYEQYF TGTGCCAGCAGCCAAGATTGGAACAGAGCCTACGAGCAGTACTTC
TRBD1 TRBJ2-3 TRBV10-3 once CATATGQGLDTQYF TGTGCTACCGCAACGGGACAGGGGTTGGATACGCAGTATTTT
. TRBJ2-2 TRBV9 . CASRLGALDGELFF TGTGCCAGCCGGCTGGGGGCCTTGGATGGGGAGCTGTTTTTT
TRBD1 TRBJ2-2 TRBV10-3 . CAISPRDRVLGELFF TGTGCCATCAGCCCGAGGGACAGGGTTCTTGGGGAGCTGTTTTTT
TRBD1 TRBJ1-1 TRBV6-5 . CASRSGTGGKTEAFF TGTGCCAGCAGATCCGGGACAGGGGGCAAGACTGAAGCTTTCTTT
. TRBJ1-1 TRBV7-3 . CASRSRVYTEAFF TGTGCCAGCCGATCCAGGGTTTACACTGAAGCTTTCTTT
TRBD1 TRBJ1-4 TRBV19 . CASSTGQGSEKLFF TGTGCCAGTAGTACGGGACAGGGGAGCGAAAAACTGTTTTTT
TRBD2 TRBJ2-5 TRBV11-2 . CASSLSRGVQETQYF TGTGCCAGCAGCTTATCGCGGGGGGTCCAAGAGACCCAGTACTTC
. TRBJ1-2 TRBV7-2 . CASSYGGAEGYGYTF TGTGCCAGCAGCTACGGGGGGGCTGAGGGCTATGGCTACACCTTC
TRBD1 TRBJ1-5 TRBV18 . CASSRKDRGLLNSNQPQHF TGTGCCAGCTCACGTAAGGACAGGGGGCTTCTGAATAGCAATCAGCCCCAGCATTTT
TRBD1 TRBJ2-7 TRBV6-2/TRBV6-3 . CASSRDRIYEQYF TGTGCCAGCAGTAGGGACAGAATCTACGAGCAGTACTTC
TRBD1 TRBJ1-5 TRBV28 . CASNAVGTGKSQPQHF TGTGCCAGCAATGCCGTAGGGACAGGGAAAAGTCAGCCCCAGCATTTT
. TRBJ1-4 TRBV7-3 . CASSRGTFGTNEKLFF TGTGCCAGCAGCAGAGGGACATTCGGGACTAATGAAAAACTGTTTTTT
TRBD2 TRBJ2-1 TRBV2 . CASRGRTSGDNEQFF TGTGCCAGCAGGGGGAGGACTAGCGGGGACAATGAGCAGTTCTTC
. TRBJ1-6 TRBV19 once CASSIRYRDSPLHF TGTGCCAGTAGTATAAGGTACAGGGACTCACCCCTCCACTTT
. TRBJ1-1 TRBV7-2 . CASSLGGGTEAFF TGTGCCAGCAGCTTGGGGGGTGGAACTGAAGCTTTCTTT
. TRBJ2-5 TRBV12-3/TRBV12-4 . CASSSGRQETQYF TGTGCCAGCAGTTCAGGGCGGCAAGAGACCCAGTACTTC
. TRBJ2-3 TRBV7-9 . CASSRGVVDTQYF TGTGCCAGCAGCCGAGGAGTTGTCGATACGCAGTATTTT
TRBD2 TRBJ2-1 TRBV5-4 . CASSLVASGYNEQFF TGTGCCAGCAGCTTGGTGGCTAGCGGATACAATGAGCAGTTCTTC
TRBD1 TRBJ2-2 TRBV4-1 once CASSRQGQGVTGELFF TGCGCCAGCAGCCGTCAAGGTCAGGGGGTGACCGGGGAGCTGTTTTTT
TRBD1 TRBJ1-1 TRBV18 . CASSAGGAGNTEAFF TGTGCCAGCTCAGCAGGGGGCGCGGGGAACACTGAAGCTTTCTTT
TRBD1 TRBJ1-2 TRBV6-6 . CASEGTANYGYTF TGTGCCAGCGAGGGGACAGCAAACTATGGCTACACCTTC
. TRBJ2-5 TRBV12-2 . CASRLEASTETQYF TGTGCAAGTCGCTTAGAGGCTAGCACGGAGACCCAGTACTTC
. TRBJ1-2 TRBV10-3 . CATSLRGGGDGYTF TGTGCCACCTCATTAAGGGGAGGAGGTGATGGCTACACCTTC
TRBD1 TRBJ2-7 TRBV4-1 . CASSQDPTGAPYEQYF TGCGCCAGCAGCCAAGACCCTACAGGGGCCCCCTACGAGCAGTACTTC
. TRBJ1-1 TRBV9 . CASSSGGAQATEAFF TGTGCCAGCAGCTCGGGGGGGGCACAGGCCACTGAAGCTTTCTTT
TRBD2 TRBJ2-7 TRBV5-1 . CASSPANLLAGGKEQYF TGCGCCAGCAGCCCCGCCAACCTACTAGCGGGGGGTAAAGAGCAGTACTTC
TRBD1 TRBJ1-1 TRBV18 . CASSPQQGENTEAFF TGTGCCAGCTCACCGCAACAGGGGGAGAACACTGAAGCTTTCTTT
. TRBJ2-3 TRBV27 . CASSLSKPGTDTQYF TGTGCCAGCAGTTTATCGAAGCCTGGCACAGATACGCAGTATTTT